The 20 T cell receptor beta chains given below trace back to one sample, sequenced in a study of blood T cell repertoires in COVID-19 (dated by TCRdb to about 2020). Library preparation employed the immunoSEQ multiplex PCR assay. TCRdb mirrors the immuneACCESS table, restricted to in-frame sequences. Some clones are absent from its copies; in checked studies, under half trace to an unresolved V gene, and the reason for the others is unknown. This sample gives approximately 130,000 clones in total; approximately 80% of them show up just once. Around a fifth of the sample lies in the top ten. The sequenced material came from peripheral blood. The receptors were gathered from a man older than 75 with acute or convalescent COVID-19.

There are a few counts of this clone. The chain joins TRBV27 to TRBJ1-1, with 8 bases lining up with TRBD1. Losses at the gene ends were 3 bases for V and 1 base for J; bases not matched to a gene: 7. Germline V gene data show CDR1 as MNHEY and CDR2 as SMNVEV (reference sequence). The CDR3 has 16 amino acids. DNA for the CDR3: TGTGCCAGCAGTTTCTGGGGCAGGGGGCAGAACACTGAAGCTTTCTTT. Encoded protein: CASSFWGRGQNTEAFF.

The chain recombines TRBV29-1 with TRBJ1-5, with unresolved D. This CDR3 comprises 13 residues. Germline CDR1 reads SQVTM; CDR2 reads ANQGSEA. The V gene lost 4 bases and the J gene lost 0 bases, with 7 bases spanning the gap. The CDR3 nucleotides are TGCAGCGTTGCAGGAAATAGCAATCAGCCCCAGCATTTT. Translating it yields CSVAGNSNQPQHF.

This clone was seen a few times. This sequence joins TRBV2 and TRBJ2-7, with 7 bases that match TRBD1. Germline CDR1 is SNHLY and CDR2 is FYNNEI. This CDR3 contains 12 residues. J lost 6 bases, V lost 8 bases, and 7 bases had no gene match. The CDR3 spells CASCRQGFEQYF. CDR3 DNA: TGTGCCAGCTGTAGACAGGGCTTCGAGCAGTACTTC.

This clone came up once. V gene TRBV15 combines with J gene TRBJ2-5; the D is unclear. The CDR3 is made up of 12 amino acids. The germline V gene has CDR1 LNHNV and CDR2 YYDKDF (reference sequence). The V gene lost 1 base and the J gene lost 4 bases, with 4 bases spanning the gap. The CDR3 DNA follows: TGTGCCACCAGCAGAGCGGGAGAGACCCAGTACTTC. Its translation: CATSRAGETQYF.

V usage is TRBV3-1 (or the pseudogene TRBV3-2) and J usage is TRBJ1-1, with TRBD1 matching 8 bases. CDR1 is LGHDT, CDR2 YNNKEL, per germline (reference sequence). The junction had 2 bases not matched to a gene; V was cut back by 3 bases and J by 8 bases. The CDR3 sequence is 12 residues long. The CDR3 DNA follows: TGTGCCAGCAGCCAGACAGGGGTAGAAGCTTTCTTT. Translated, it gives CASSQTGVEAFF.

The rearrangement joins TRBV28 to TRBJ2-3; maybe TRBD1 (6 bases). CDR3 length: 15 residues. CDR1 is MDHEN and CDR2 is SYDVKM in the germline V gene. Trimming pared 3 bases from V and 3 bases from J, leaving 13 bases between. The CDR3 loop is CASSFGQQNTDTQYF. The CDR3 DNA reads TGTGCCAGCAGTTTCGGACAGCAGAATACAGATACGCAGTATTTT.

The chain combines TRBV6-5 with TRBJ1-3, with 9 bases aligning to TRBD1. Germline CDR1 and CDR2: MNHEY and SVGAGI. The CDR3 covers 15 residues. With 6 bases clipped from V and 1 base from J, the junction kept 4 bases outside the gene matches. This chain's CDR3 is CASSRGQGSGNTIYF. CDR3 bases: TGTGCCAGCAGCCGCGGACAGGGGTCTGGAAACACCATATATTTT.

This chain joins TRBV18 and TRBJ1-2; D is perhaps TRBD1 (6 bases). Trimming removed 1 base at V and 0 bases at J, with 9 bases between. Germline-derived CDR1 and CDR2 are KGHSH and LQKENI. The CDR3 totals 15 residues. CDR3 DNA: TGTGCCAGCTCACCACAGGGACAAGCTAACTATGGCTACACCTTC. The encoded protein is CASSPQGQANYGYTF.

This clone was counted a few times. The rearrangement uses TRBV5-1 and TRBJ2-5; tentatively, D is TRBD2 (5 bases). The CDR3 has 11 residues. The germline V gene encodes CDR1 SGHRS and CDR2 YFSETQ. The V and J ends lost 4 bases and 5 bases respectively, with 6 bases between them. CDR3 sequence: CASSGGETQYF. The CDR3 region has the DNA TGCGCCAGCAGCGGCGGGGAGACCCAGTACTTC.

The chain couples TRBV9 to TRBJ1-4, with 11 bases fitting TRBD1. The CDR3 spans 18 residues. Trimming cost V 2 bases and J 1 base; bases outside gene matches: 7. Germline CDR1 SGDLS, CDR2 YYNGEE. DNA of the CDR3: TGTGCCAGCAGCGTTCTTGGACAGGGGGCGCGAACTAATGAAAAACTGTTTTTT. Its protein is CASSVLGQGARTNEKLFF.

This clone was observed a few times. The CDR3 here is CASSRDRGAGELFF. In DNA, the CDR3 is TGTGCCAGCAGCCGCGACAGGGGAGCCGGGGAGCTGTTTTTT. The rearrangement links TRBV5-6 to TRBJ2-2; 8 bases are shared with TRBD1. In germline, CDR1 is SGHDT, CDR2 YYEEEE. The CDR3 is 14 amino acids. V trimming: 4 bases; J trimming: 6 bases; junction bases outside the gene matches: 5.

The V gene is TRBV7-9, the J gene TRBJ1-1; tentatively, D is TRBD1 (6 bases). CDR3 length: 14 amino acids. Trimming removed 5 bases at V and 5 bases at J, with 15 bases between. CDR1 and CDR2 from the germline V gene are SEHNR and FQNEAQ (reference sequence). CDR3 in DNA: TGTGCCAGCAGCCCAGGCCCAGGGGAAACTGAAGCTTTCTTT. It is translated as CASSPGPGETEAFF.

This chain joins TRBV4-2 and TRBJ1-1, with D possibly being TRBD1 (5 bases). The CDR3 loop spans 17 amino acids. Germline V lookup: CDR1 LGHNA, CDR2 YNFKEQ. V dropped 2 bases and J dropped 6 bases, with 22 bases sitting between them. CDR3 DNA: TGTGCCAGCAGCCAAATGGCAGGGAACACGTACGGTGCTGAAGCTTTCTTT. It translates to CASSQMAGNTYGAEAFF.

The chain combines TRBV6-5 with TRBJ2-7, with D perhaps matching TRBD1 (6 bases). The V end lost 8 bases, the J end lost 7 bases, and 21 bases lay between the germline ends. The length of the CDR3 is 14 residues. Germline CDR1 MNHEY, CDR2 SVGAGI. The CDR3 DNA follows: TGTGCCAGCTGGGTCGAACAGGGTCCGGGAGAGCAGTACTTC. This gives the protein CASWVEQGPGEQYF.

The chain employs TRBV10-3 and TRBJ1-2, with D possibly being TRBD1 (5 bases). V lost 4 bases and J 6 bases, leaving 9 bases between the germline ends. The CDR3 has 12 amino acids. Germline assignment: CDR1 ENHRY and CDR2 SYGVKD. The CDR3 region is CAISAAGDGYTF. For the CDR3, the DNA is TGTGCCATCAGTGCAGCGGGGGATGGCTACACCTTC.

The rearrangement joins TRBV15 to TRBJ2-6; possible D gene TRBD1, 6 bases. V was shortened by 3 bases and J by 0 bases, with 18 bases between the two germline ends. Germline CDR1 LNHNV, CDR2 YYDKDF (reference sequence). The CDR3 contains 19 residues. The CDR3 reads CATSRGPGQEYSGANVLTF. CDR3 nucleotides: TGTGCCACCAGCAGGGGACCGGGACAAGAATACTCTGGGGCCAACGTCCTGACTTTC.

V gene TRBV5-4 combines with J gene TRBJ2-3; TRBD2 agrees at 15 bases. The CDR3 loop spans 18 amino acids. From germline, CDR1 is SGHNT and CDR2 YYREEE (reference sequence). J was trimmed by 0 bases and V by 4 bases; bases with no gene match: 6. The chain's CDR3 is CASSRGLAGGTSTDTQYF. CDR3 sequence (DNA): TGTGCCAGCAGCCGGGGACTAGCGGGGGGCACTAGCACAGATACGCAGTATTTT.

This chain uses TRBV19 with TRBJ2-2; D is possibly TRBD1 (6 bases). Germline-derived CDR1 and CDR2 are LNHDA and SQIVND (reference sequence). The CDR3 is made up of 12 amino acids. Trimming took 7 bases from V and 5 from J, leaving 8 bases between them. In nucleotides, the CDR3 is TGTGCCAGTAATCAGGGGACCGGGGAGCTGTTTTTT. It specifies CASNQGTGELFF.

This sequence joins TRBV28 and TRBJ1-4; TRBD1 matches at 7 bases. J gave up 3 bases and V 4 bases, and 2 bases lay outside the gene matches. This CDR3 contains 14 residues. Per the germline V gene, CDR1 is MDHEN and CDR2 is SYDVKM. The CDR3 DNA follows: TGTGCCAGCAGTTCCGGGACAGCTAATGAAAAACTGTTTTTT. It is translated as CASSSGTANEKLFF.

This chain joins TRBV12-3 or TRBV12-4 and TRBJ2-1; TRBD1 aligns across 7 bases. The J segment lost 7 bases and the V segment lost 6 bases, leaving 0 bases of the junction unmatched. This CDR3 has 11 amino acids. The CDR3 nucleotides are TGTGCCAGCAGCAGGGGGAATGAGCAGTTCTTC. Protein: CASSRGNEQFF.